This paragraph covers one T cell receptor (beta chain) sequence. The sample is drawn from a study of blood T cell repertoires in COVID-19. Study information: Collection of acute and convalescent COVID-19 samples took place in the United States, Italy and Spain. PBMCs, B-cell-depleted T cells, or T cells were the source of the cDNA or gDNA that made up the material.

Sequencing used immunoSEQ multiplex PCR; TCRdb keeps in-frame clones, though not all of them. The sample has roughly 66,000 clones; 82% are singletons. The V end lost 7 bases, the J end lost 2 bases, and 5 bases lay between the germline ends. The CDR3 has 12 amino acids. CDR1 MNHNY and CDR2 SVGAGI come from the germline V gene (reference sequence). Sequenced sample: peripheral blood. The origin of this receptor is a man aged 60 to 69 with acute or convalescent COVID-19. This chain links TRBV6-6 with TRBJ2-2; no firm D call. This chain's CDR3 is CASNRNTGELFF. CDR3 DNA sequence: TGTGCCAGCAACAGAAACACCGGGGAGCTGTTTTTT.